The text below deals with one T cell receptor beta chain. Its target antigen remains unknown. No much larger clonotype is one base removed from it; base qualities were not supplied. The data derive from a study of blood T cell repertoires in COVID-19 (dated by TCRdb to 2019 to 2021). Regarding the research as a whole: Samples covering the acute and convalescent phases of COVID-19 were provided by collaborators in the United States, Italy and Spain. Samples were obtained from the ongoing ImmuneRACE study (first 160 participants) and from some 1,200 subjects provided by 6 global collaborators. A de-identified subject ID, COVID-19 status, age in years and sex were almost always included in the sample metadata. The repertoires were released in a freely available public database intended as a resource for research on the immune response to SARS-CoV-2. Subjects who had been exposed to COVID-19, were actively infected with it, or had recovered from it provided the deeply sampled blood TCRbeta repertoires that made up the dataset. Where available, HLA class I and class II types were taken from metadata supplied by the sample provider and were not determined by assay-based typing. The material from the prospective study consisted of cDNA or gDNA derived from T cells, B-cell-depleted T cells, or PBMCs.

TCRbeta CDR3 regions were amplified from genomic DNA using the immunoSEQ Assay, a bias-controlled multiplex PCR. Per the original workflow: The number of nucleated cells in each sample was estimated by amplification of reference gene primers within the assay. Sequence reads were collapsed and filtered to measure the absolute abundance of every unique TCRbeta CDR3 rearrangement. For each sample, productive Simpson clonality was calculated as the square root of Simpson's diversity index over productive rearrangements. As stored in TCRdb, this immuneACCESS dataset retains in-frame rearrangements with V and J assigned. A fraction of the clones does not appear; measured against another copy, unresolved V genes explain less than half of the discrepancy, and the remainder lacks a known reason. The DNA was the basis for D and trimming; V, J and clone size are from that table. Here the sample has 150,000 to 200,000 clones; approximately 88% occur a single time. Jointly, the top ten make up approximately 7% of the sample.

The collaborating institutions used their own protocols to collect whole blood in K2EDTA tubes. Collaborator samples were shipped for TCRbeta analysis as frozen whole blood, isolated PBMCs, or DNA extracted from either sample type. The germline V gene provides CDR1 MNHNS and CDR2 SASEGT. V loses 1 base, J loses 1 base, and the germline ends lie 13 bases apart. The CDR3 goes from the cysteine to the phenylalanine over 16 residues. Here the CDR3 DNA is all that survives: 48 bases in frame from base 1. Findings and caveats that apply to the study as a whole: The amount of clinical and demographic metadata varied by source and participant and was provided uncurated.

The chain links TRBV6-1 with TRBJ2-5; the D gene is possibly TRBD1, with 5 bases matching. Sequenced input: peripheral blood. The source is a middle-aged man with acute or convalescent COVID-19. The bases read TGTGCCAGCAGTGAAGAGGTCAGGGCGTTCCAAGAGACCCAGTACTTC. It specifies CASSEEVRAFQETQYF.